This T cell receptor (beta chain) was sequenced in a study of T-cell reconstitution after alpha-beta-depleted transplantation in children (dated by TCRdb to about 2016). Regarding the study in general: Using TCR repertoire profiling, the study followed T-cell immune reconstitution in a quantitative way in children after TCRalphabeta/CD19-depleted allogeneic hematopoietic cell transplantation.

With regard to this clonotype: Its recognized antigen is unknown. Per-nucleotide qualities are absent, and no much larger clonotype sits a single base away.

Broader findings and caveats from the paper: In some patients, the high TCRbeta diversity seen at day 60 was put down to recipient T cells and intrathymic progenitors that had survived conditioning. Hyperexpanded clone frequencies declined over subsequent months; after one year, T-cell counts and TCRbeta diversity were mostly attributed to newly produced T cells. Apparently early alphabetaT-cell count recovery about two months after transplant reportedly relied on only several hundred rapidly expanded clones derived from non-depleted graft cells.

The treatment or condition label here, explained by the study, means: allogeneic hematopoietic cell transplantation with graft depleted of TCRalphabeta T cells and CD19 B cells. The children who served as transplant recipients had been given grafts of TCRalphabeta/CD19-depleted allogeneic hematopoietic cells. Preparation of the library involved PCR. For sequencing, an Illumina HiSeq 2500 was employed. To normalize quantification of the TCRbeta repertoire, the TCR libraries were built with molecular barcoding that relied on unique molecular identifiers. Using fastp trimming at Q25 and MiXCR clonotype assembly, TCRdb reanalyzed the public sequencing data and kept in-frame beta chains. Each CDR3 protein gets just one entry, which takes the most common genes and DNA from the rows behind it. The sample profile shows 450,000 to 700,000 distinct CDR3 sequences; more than 20% of them were found once. About 35% of the sample is held by the ten biggest clonotypes.

The germline V gene yields SGHRS for CDR1 and YFSETQ for CDR2. The CDR3, from cysteine to phenylalanine, totals 18 residues. The kept DNA is CDR3 alone, 54 bases in frame from the first base. V drops 0 bases and J drops 2 bases, leaving 19 bases in between. The sample consisted of PBMCs, taken before TCRalphabeta/CD19-depleted stem cell transplant. Recombination linked TRBV5-1 to TRBJ2-3; tentative D gene TRBD2, with 6 bases matching. The receptor comes from a boy younger than two with Wiskott-Aldrich syndrome, due to receive a stem cell transplant. The CDR3 protein: CASSLALQLAGNTDTQYF. The nucleotide sequence is TGCGCCAGCAGCTTGGCCCTTCAACTTGCGGGAAACACAGATACGCAGTATTTT.